The clone carrying this T cell receptor beta chain was found a few times. Its antigen is as yet unknown. Time point meaning: week 35, safety follow-up. A 20-mer mutant IDH1 peptide at 300 ug was injected subcutaneously with topical imiquimod. These data are taken from a study of a mutant IDH1 vaccine in newly diagnosed glioma. TCRdb's table, derived via immunoSEQ multiplex PCR, lists solely in-frame clones and lacks some. The sample lists under 40,000 clones, approximately 78% occurring once. The CDR3 covers 14 residues. After removal of 6 bases from V and 7 bases from J, the junction contained 8 bases not matched to a gene. Germline V gene data show CDR1 as SNHLY and CDR2 as FYNNEI.

The V call is TRBV2, the J call TRBJ1-5; TRBD1 agrees at 8 bases. This sequence originates from a young woman with glioma. Here the sequenced sample was PBMCs, taken from a glioma patient whose treatment included an IDH1 peptide vaccine. The DNA for the CDR3 is TGTGCCAGCAGAGAGACAGGGGATAACCAGCCCCAGCATTTT. Residues: CASRETGDNQPQHF.